These 10 T cell receptor beta chains share one sample of origin, sequenced in a study of blood T cell repertoires in COVID-19. Clones were sequenced by immunoSEQ multiplex PCR, and TCRdb holds only the in-frame ones, with some missing. The sample yields roughly 380,000 clones, roughly 86% seen once. The sample was peripheral blood. All receptors come from a human donor with acute or convalescent COVID-19. The donor label of this sample is uncertain.

V gene TRBV5-5 combines with J gene TRBJ2-3; TRBD2 aligns across 12 bases. J lost 0 bases, V lost 7 bases, and 12 bases had no gene match. The CDR3 covers 18 residues. Germline assignment: CDR1 SGHKS and CDR2 YYEKEE (reference sequence). This chain's CDR3 is CASSEWTTSGGSTDTQYF. The DNA for the CDR3 is TGTGCCAGCTCCGAGTGGACGACTAGCGGGGGAAGCACAGATACGCAGTATTTT. Looking up the rest from reference TRBV5-5 and TRBJ2-3 gives the full variable domain: DAGVTQSPTHLIKTRGQQVTLRCSPISGHKSVSWYQQVLGQGPQFIFQYYEKEERGRGNFPDRFSARQFPNYSSELNVNALLLGDSALYLCASSEWTTSGGSTDTQYFGPGTRLTVL.

This clone has more than one count but fewer than ten. The J gene is TRBJ1-2, the V gene TRBV5-6; D gene uncertain. The CDR3 covers 12 residues. CDR1 SGHDT and CDR2 YYEEEE come from the germline V gene. Trimming took off 0 bases at V and 6 bases at J, with 6 bases between the two ends. The CDR3 protein is CASSLGRNGYTF. The CDR3 nucleotides read TGTGCCAGCAGCTTGGGGAGAAATGGCTACACCTTC.

This chain connects TRBV7-9 to TRBJ1-2, with D possibly matching TRBD1 (5 bases). The CDR3 extends over 14 amino acids. Deletions cut 1 base from V and 7 bases from J, with 13 bases between. CDR1 and CDR2 from the germline V gene are SEHNR and FQNEAQ (reference sequence). The CDR3 DNA sequence: TGTGCCAGCAGCTTAGTATCAGGGATAGTTGGCTACACCTTC. This codes for CASSLVSGIVGYTF.

V is TRBV19 and J is TRBJ1-5; no reliable D call. Germline V gives CDR1 LNHDA, CDR2 SQIVND (reference sequence). The CDR3 length is 15 residues. V was clipped by 3 bases and J by 7 bases, with 16 bases between them. The CDR3 coding sequence is TGTGCCAGTAGTATTACAGTTATCTCCAACCAGCCCCAGCATTTT. This codes for CASSITVISNQPQHF.

The chain joins TRBV5-8 to TRBJ2-7, with TRBD2 matching over 7 bases. The CDR3 spans 13 residues. Germline V gene lookup returns CDR1 SGHTS and CDR2 YDEGEE. V lost 1 base and J lost 4; bases outside the gene matches: 2. The CDR3 sequence: CASSLWGGYEQYF. Written as DNA, the CDR3 is TGTGCCAGCAGCTTGTGGGGGGGGTACGAGCAGTACTTC.

This clone was picked up a small number of times. J is TRBJ1-3 and V is TRBV30; 12 nucleotides agree with TRBD1. V lost 5 bases, J lost 0 bases, and 11 bases stayed unmatched. Germline CDR1 and CDR2: GTSNPN and SVGIG (reference sequence). The CDR3 runs 18 residues. The CDR3 region is CAWGTGGAGWYSGNTIYF. In DNA form, the CDR3 reads TGTGCCTGGGGGACAGGGGGCGCGGGTTGGTACTCTGGAAACACCATATATTTT.

This CDR3 is CSVGDYEQYF. In DNA form, the CDR3 reads TGCAGCGTAGGGGACTACGAGCAGTACTTC. V usage is TRBV20-1 and J usage is TRBJ2-7; D may be TRBD1 (5 bases). Germline V CDR1 and CDR2: DFQATT, SNEGSKA (reference sequence). The CDR3 sequence is 10 residues long.

The chain is built from TRBV6-2 or TRBV6-3 and TRBJ1-3; no clear D. CDR3 size: 15 residues. Germline values: CDR1 MNHEY, CDR2 SVGEGT. V dropped 2 bases and J dropped 0 bases, with 8 bases sitting between them. CDR3 nucleotides: TGTGCCAGCAGTTACCGCGGCACCTCTGGAAACACCATATATTTT. Amino acids: CASSYRGTSGNTIYF.

The chain has TRBV27 and TRBJ2-7, with TRBD1 matching over 9 bases. The length of the CDR3 is 15 residues. J gave up 0 bases and V 4 bases, and 4 bases lay outside the gene matches. The germline CDR1 and CDR2 sequences are MNHEY and SMNVEV (reference sequence). Here the CDR3 reads CASSSPTGGSYEQYF. The CDR3 DNA is TGTGCCAGCAGTTCCCCGACAGGGGGCTCCTACGAGCAGTACTTC.

V and J are TRBV7-9 and TRBJ2-2; TRBD2 is a possible D gene (7 bases). Trimming removed 5 bases from V and 10 bases from J, with 14 bases in between. CDR3 size: 13 residues. Germline CDR1 SEHNR, CDR2 FQNEAQ (reference sequence). The CDR3 loop is CASSPGGLEELFF. The CDR3 nucleotides read TGTGCCAGCAGCCCCGGGGGGCTTGAGGAGCTGTTTTTT.